A selection of T cell receptor beta chains follows, all from one sample in a study of T cells after yellow fever vaccination. MiXCR, run by TCRdb on the 5' RACE reads, gives a single entry per CDR3 protein. The sample has a few hundred thousand distinct CDR3 sequences; approximately 16% are singletons. This material consisted of PBMCs, taken about 5 days after the first yellow fever vaccination. The receptors were sampled from a man between 18 and 35 years old who received the YFV17D yellow fever vaccine. Each CDR3 is given with its conserved first and last residue. D genes are given only for firm matches. A row's size may be missing; if present it is once, few, many or a size class.

TRBV6-1	16	NA	few	TRBJ1-2	CASSESAGGEPAGYTF	TGTGCCAGCAGTGAATCCGCCGGGGGCGAACCCGCAGGCTACACCTTC
TRBV9	12	NA	few	TRBJ2-1	CASSRRADEQFF	TGTGCCAGCAGCCGACGTGCGGATGAGCAGTTCTTC
TRBV7-6	12	TRBD2	many	TRBJ2-1	CASSLAGGEQFF	TGTGCCAGCAGCCTAGCGGGAGGGGAGCAGTTCTTC
TRBV13	16	NA	few	TRBJ1-1	CASSLVRDPMNTEAFF	TGTGCCAGCAGCTTAGTCCGGGATCCAATGAACACTGAAGCTTTCTTT
TRBV6-1	15	NA	few	TRBJ1-1	CASSELSAGNTEAFF	TGTGCCAGCAGTGAGCTTTCGGCGGGGAACACTGAAGCTTTCTTT
TRBV5-1	18	NA	NA	TRBJ1-6	CASSLDGAQLLSNSPLHF	TGCGCCAGCAGCTTGGATGGGGCCCAGCTCCTGAGTAATTCACCCCTCCACTTT
TRBV20-1	14	NA	few	TRBJ1-5	CSASQGHGNQPQHF	TGCAGTGCTAGTCAAGGGCACGGCAATCAGCCCCAGCATTTT
TRBV12-3/TRBV12-4	13	NA	NA	TRBJ1-5	CASSPQRDQPQHF	TGTGCCAGCAGTCCTCAACGGGATCAGCCCCAGCATTTT
TRBV4-1	16	NA	many	TRBJ1-2	CASSQDAMGGNYGYTF	TGCGCCAGCAGCCAAGATGCTATGGGCGGGAACTATGGCTACACCTTC
TRBV9	17	NA	few	TRBJ2-5	CASSVGNRGVGQETQYF	TGTGCCAGCAGCGTAGGGAATCGAGGAGTGGGGCAAGAGACCCAGTACTTC
TRBV15	12	NA	NA	TRBJ1-2	CATSREAYGYTF	TGTGCCACCAGCAGAGAAGCATATGGCTACACCTTC
TRBV5-1	15	NA	NA	TRBJ2-2	CASSGLTGDTGELFF	TGCGCCAGCAGCGGTCTGACAGGTGATACCGGGGAGCTGTTTTTT
TRBV7-2	15	TRBD2	many	TRBJ2-1	CASSFGGNSYNEQFF	TGTGCCAGCAGCTTCGGGGGGAACTCCTACAATGAGCAGTTCTTC
TRBV7-2	15	NA	few	TRBJ1-5	CASSSTSGGDQPQHF	TGTGCCAGCAGCTCTACGAGCGGGGGTGATCAGCCCCAGCATTTT
TRBV2	14	NA	NA	TRBJ2-5	CASSEAGGSETQYF	TGTGCCAGCAGTGAAGCGGGGGGCTCAGAGACCCAGTACTTC
TRBV6-5	14	NA	many	TRBJ2-3	CASSYSASTDTQYF	TGTGCCAGCAGTTACTCGGCTAGCACAGATACGCAGTATTTT
TRBV5-1	18	TRBD2	NA	TRBJ2-5	CASSLEPGGGLSQETQYF	TGCGCCAGCAGCTTGGAACCGGGCGGGGGGCTGTCACAAGAGACCCAGTACTTC
TRBV4-1	16	TRBD1	NA	TRBJ2-2	CASSPRDRSNTGELFF	TGCGCCAGCAGTCCCAGGGACAGATCGAACACCGGGGAGCTGTTTTTT
TRBV11-2	17	TRBD2	NA	TRBJ2-6	CASSLGGGSHGNNVLTF	TGTGCCAGCAGCCTGGGGGGGGGGAGTCATGGGAACAACGTCCTGACTTTC
TRBV4-2	17	NA	few	TRBJ2-6	CASSQDPDGSGANVLTF	TGTGCCAGCAGCCAAGATCCCGACGGCTCTGGGGCCAACGTCCTGACTTTC
TRBV12-3/TRBV12-4	14	NA	NA	TRBJ1-5	CASSLGPLNQPQHF	TGTGCCAGCAGTTTAGGTCCCCTTAATCAGCCCCAGCATTTT
TRBV5-1	13	NA	NA	TRBJ2-3	CASSLDGQDTQYF	TGCGCCAGCAGCTTGGATGGGCAAGATACGCAGTATTTT
TRBV6-5	14	NA	many	TRBJ1-2	CASSYDRARSGYTF	TGTGCCAGCAGTTACGATAGGGCCAGATCCGGCTACACCTTC
TRBV5-4	17	NA	few	TRBJ2-2	CASSLGFTGPNTGELFF	TGTGCCAGCAGCTTGGGATTTACAGGGCCGAACACCGGGGAGCTGTTTTTT
TRBV4-3	15	NA	NA	TRBJ1-1	CASSDRSPMNTEAFF	TGCGCCAGCAGCGACAGGAGCCCAATGAACACTGAAGCTTTCTTT
TRBV6-1	14	NA	NA	TRBJ2-7	CASSKYRGPGEQYF	TGTGCCAGCAGTAAATACCGGGGGCCGGGCGAGCAGTACTTC
TRBV7-6	16	NA	many	TRBJ1-6	CASSLGNRALNSPLHF	TGTGCCAGCAGCTTAGGAAACCGGGCCCTAAATTCACCCCTCCACTTT
TRBV5-1	14	NA	few	TRBJ2-4	CASSLDYSKNIQYF	TGCGCCAGCAGCTTGGACTATTCCAAAAACATTCAGTACTTC
TRBV5-5	14	TRBD1	once	TRBJ1-4	CASTDRGPNEKLFF	TGTGCCAGCACCGACAGGGGCCCTAATGAAAAACTGTTTTTT
TRBV7-2	17	NA	few	TRBJ2-4	CASSSLHRTLAKNIQYF	TGTGCCAGCAGCTCCCTCCACCGCACCCTAGCCAAAAACATTCAGTACTTC
TRBV30	14	NA	NA	TRBJ2-3	CAWSRYREVDTQYF	TGTGCCTGGAGTCGGTACAGGGAGGTAGATACGCAGTATTTT
TRBV10-3	15	TRBD1	few	TRBJ2-2	CAISERTGRTGELFF	TGTGCCATCAGTGAAAGGACAGGGCGGACCGGGGAGCTGTTTTTT
TRBV7-8	15	NA	few	TRBJ1-5	CASSFYGGSNQPQHF	TGTGCCAGCAGCTTTTATGGGGGGAGCAATCAGCCCCAGCATTTT
TRBV4-3	14	NA	many	TRBJ2-7	CASSQDSAFYEQYF	TGCGCCAGCAGCCAAGACAGCGCCTTCTACGAGCAGTACTTC
TRBV7-9	13	NA	few	TRBJ2-7	CASRGDRSYEQYF	TGTGCCAGCAGGGGCGACAGGTCCTACGAGCAGTACTTC
TRBV29-1	14	NA	few	TRBJ2-7	CSATLRTASYEQYF	TGCAGCGCTACTCTCCGGACCGCGTCCTACGAGCAGTACTTC
TRBV7-8	16	TRBD2	NA	TRBJ2-3	CASSLEPRGGLDTQYF	TGTGCCAGCAGCTTAGAGCCCCGGGGGGGCCTTGATACGCAGTATTTT